This TCR beta chain was identified during a study of regulatory T cells in long-lasting Graves disease. Arm-PCR of CDR3 regions and iRepertoire HTBI primers were used to build TCR beta libraries. TCRdb re-called the multiplex PCR reads with MiXCR, one entry per CDR3 protein. Of 400,000 to 450,000 distinct CDR3 sequences listed, more than 12% are singletons. Specified time point: newly diagnosed GD, antithyroid drugs for less than 3 months. Extracted PBMC RNA gave rise to the TCR library. The EDTA tubes were filled with 7 to 9.5 milliliters of drawn peripheral blood. Trimming removed 4 bases from V and 0 bases from J; junction bases left unmatched: 6. The CDR3 has 17 amino acids. Germline V lookup: CDR1 SGHNT, CDR2 YENEEA. These records were also assigned to another study, of T cells in Graves' hyperthyroidism and ophthalmopathy.

The chain joins TRBV11-3 to TRBJ2-2; 9 bases align to TRBD2. This TCR was recovered from a woman aged 25-40 years with Graves disease. This material consisted of peripheral blood mononuclear cells (PBMCs), taken at new diagnosis, from a patient treated with antithyroid drugs. The CDR3 loop reads CASSSTGLASNTGELFF. DNA of the CDR3: TGTGCCAGCAGCTCCACTGGACTAGCGTCGAACACCGGGGAGCTGTTTTTT.